This TCR beta chain was identified during a study of blood T cell repertoires in COVID-19. Background on the study: Samples representing acute and convalescent COVID-19 were sourced from the United States, Italy and Spain. T cells, B-cell-depleted T cells, or PBMCs provided the cDNA or gDNA that served as material.

The CDR3 totals 14 residues. V was cut by 3 bases and J by 5 bases, with 14 bases left in between. Germline lookup yields CDR1 SGDLS and CDR2 YYNGEE. This table comes from immunoSEQ multiplex PCR, and its TCRdb copy is limited to in-frame clones, with some not included. The data show 150,000 to 200,000 clones, approximately 87% seen once. The clonotype originates from a woman in her sixties with COVID-19, enrolled during active disease. The sample comprised peripheral blood. The V and J genes are TRBV9 and TRBJ2-5, with a tentative D call TRBD2 (6 bases). Here the CDR3 DNA reads TGTGCCAGCAGCGACGGACTATTTTGGGAGACCCAGTACTTC. Protein sequence: CASSDGLFWETQYF. The full variable domain, in which reference TRBV9 and TRBJ2-5 provide the parts outside the CDR3, is DSGVTQTPKHLITATGQRVTLRCSPRSGDLSVYWYQQSLDQGLQFLIQYYNGEERAKGNILERFSAQQFPDLHSELNLSSLELGDSALYFCASSDGLFWETQYFGPGTRLLVL.